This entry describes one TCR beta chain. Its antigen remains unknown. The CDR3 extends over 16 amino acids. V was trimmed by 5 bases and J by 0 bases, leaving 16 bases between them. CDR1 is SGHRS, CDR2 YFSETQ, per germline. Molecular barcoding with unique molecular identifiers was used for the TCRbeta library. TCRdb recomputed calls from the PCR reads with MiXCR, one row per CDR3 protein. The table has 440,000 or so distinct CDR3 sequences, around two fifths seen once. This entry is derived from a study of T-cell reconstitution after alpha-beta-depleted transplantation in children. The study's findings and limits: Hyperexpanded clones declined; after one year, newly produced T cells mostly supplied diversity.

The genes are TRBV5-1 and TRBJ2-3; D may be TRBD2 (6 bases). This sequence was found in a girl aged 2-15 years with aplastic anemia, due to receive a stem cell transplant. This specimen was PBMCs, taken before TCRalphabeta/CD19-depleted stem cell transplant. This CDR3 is CASRPRGTTSTDTQYF. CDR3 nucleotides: TGCGCCAGCAGGCCCCGGGGGACGACTAGCACAGATACGCAGTATTTT.